The 20 T cell receptor beta chains reported below all come from one sample, sequenced in a study of tumor-infiltrating lymphocytes in primary liver carcinoma. Taking 20-30 mg of unsorted bulk tissue, the authors co-extracted RNA and DNA. The researchers produced TCR beta cDNA from roughly 550 ng total RNA with a constant-region primer. For TCR beta, libraries were produced by three nested multiplex PCR rounds using slightly modified ARM-PCR. TRBV1-TRBV30 forward primers paired with a C-beta reverse primer were used in the first two PCR rounds, which ran about 11 cycles each. TCRdb reanalysed the multiplex PCR reads using MiXCR and keeps one entry per CDR3 protein. The repertoire consists of 95,000 to 150,000 distinct CDR3 sequences, with approximately 68% occurring once and the leading ten covering 8.1%. Input material: tumor-adjacent normal liver tissue. These receptor sequences come from a woman aged 60-75 years with primary liver carcinoma and hepatitis B virus infection.

Regarding this clonotype: One end of the junction varies from germline; a read error may be responsible. J is TRBJ2-7 and V is TRBV6-5; a weak D match, TRBD2 (5 bases). Germline V gives CDR1 MNHEY, CDR2 SVGAGI. The CDR3 has 15 amino acids. CDR3 protein: CASSAAARGYYEEYF. DNA of the CDR3: TGTGCCAGCAGCGCGGCGGCGAGAGGGTACTACGAGGAGTACTTC.

The chain links TRBV29-1 to TRBJ2-5; 7 nucleotides line up with TRBD2. In germline, CDR1 is SQVTM, CDR2 ANQGSEA. Trimming took 3 bases from V and 5 from J; bases not matched to a gene: 9. This CDR3 comprises 14 residues. CDR3 nucleotides: TGCAGCGTTGATTGTCCTGGCGGGAGTGAGACCCAGTACTTC. Its translation: CSVDCPGGSETQYF. The whole variable domain, filled in from reference TRBV29-1 and TRBJ2-5, reads SAVISQKPSRDICQRGTSLTIQCQVDSQVTMMFWYRQQPGQSLTLIATANQGSEATYESGFVIDKFPISRPNLTFSTLTVSNMSPEDSSIYLCSVDCPGGSETQYFGPGTRLLVL.

The J gene is TRBJ2-7, the V gene TRBV7-6; D may match TRBD1 or TRBD2 (5 bases each). Trimming removed 0 bases at V and 0 bases at J, with 12 bases between. Germline values: CDR1 SGHVS, CDR2 FNYEAQ. This CDR3 region has 16 residues. Written as DNA, the CDR3 is TGTGCCAGCAGCTTAGCGGGGACGCTGAGCTCCTACGAGCAGTACTTC. It encodes CASSLAGTLSSYEQYF. Full variable domain (outside the CDR3, taken from reference TRBV7-6 and TRBJ2-7): GAGVSQSPRYKVTKRGQDVALRCDPISGHVSLYWYRQALGQGPEFLTYFNYEAQQDKSGLPNDRFSAERPEGSISTLTIQRTEQRDSAMYRCASSLAGTLSSYEQYFGPGTRLTVT.

This clonotype was counted once. The chain links TRBV10-1 to TRBJ2-7; D possibly matches TRBD1 or TRBD2 (5 bases each). V lost 0 bases and J lost 6, with 9 bases in between. There are 13 residues in the CDR3. The germline gives CDR1 WNHNN, CDR2 SYGVQD (reference sequence). CDR3 nucleotide sequence: TGCGCCAGCAGTGAGTCCCCCGGGGCCGAGCAGTACTTC. It translates to CASSESPGAEQYF.

As to this clonotype: A read error may account for a junction end that differs from germline. This chain joins TRBV11-2 and TRBJ2-1; D remains ambiguous. CDR1 is SGHAT, CDR2 FQNNGV, per germline. This CDR3 is built from 13 residues. The chain's CDR3 is CASSLNDAYERFF. The CDR3 DNA follows: TGTGCCAGCAGCTTAAATGATGCCTATGAGCGGTTCTTC.

About this clonotype: The CDR3 does not end in the conserved phenylalanine or tryptophan, so this is likely a read error. J is TRBJ2-3 and V is TRBV11-3; D gene unclear. CDR1 and CDR2 from the germline V gene are SGHNT and YENEEA. The CDR3 runs 17 residues. The CDR3 bases are TGTGCCAGCAGCTTATCGTTTCGGCCGCTACGGAGAGATATGCAGTATTAT. This encodes CASSLSFRPLRRDMQYY.

Concerning this clonotype itself: A read error may explain this, as a much larger clone is one base away. CDR3 amino acids: CASSLRGAEGNGQYF. For the CDR3, the DNA is TGTGCCAGCAGTCTTAGGGGGGCGGAGGGTAACGGGCAGTACTTC. The V call is TRBV28, the J call TRBJ2-7; D might be TRBD1 or TRBD2, each matching 6 bases. The CDR3 runs 15 residues. V was shortened by 5 bases and J by 9 bases, with 23 bases between the two germline ends. CDR1 and CDR2 from the germline V gene are MDHEN and SYDVKM.

In the case of this clonotype: Germline is not matched at one junction end, which may reflect a read error. The chain has TRBV12-5 and TRBJ1-1; the D is unclear. The CDR3 runs 12 residues. Per the germline V gene, CDR1 is LGHNT and CDR2 is FRNRAP. The chain's CDR3 is CASGLPTAETYF. The CDR3 nucleotides are TGTGCTAGTGGTTTGCCTACAGCTGAAACTTACTTT. The full variable domain, rest sourced from reference TRBV12-5 and TRBJ1-1, is DARVTQTPRHKVTEMGQEVTMRCQPILGHNTVFWYRQTMMQGLELLAYFRNRAPLDDSGMPKDRFSAEMPDATLATLKIQPSEPRDSAVYFCASGLPTAETYFGQGTRLTVV.

This chain uses TRBV24-1 with TRBJ2-1, with 10 bases aligning to TRBD2. This CDR3 is 15 amino acids long. The trim removed 3 bases at V and 9 bases at J, leaving 7 bases unmatched. The germline gives CDR1 KGHDR, CDR2 SFDVKD. The DNA of the CDR3 is TGTGCCACCAGTGATGGAGCGGGAGGGCTGGCTGAGCAGTTCTTC. It codes for CATSDGAGGLAEQFF.

As for this clonotype: Germline is not matched at one junction end, which may reflect a read error. The chain combines TRBV4-1 with TRBJ1-2, with 9 bases aligning to TRBD1. Germline values: CDR1 MGHRA, CDR2 YSYEKL. The CDR3 has 17 residues. This CDR3 reads CASSHSPGQGRMYGYTF. The DNA of the CDR3 is TGTGCCAGCAGCCACTCCCCGGGACAGGGACGTATGTATGGCTACACCTTC.

This clonotype has a count of ten or more. This rearrangement joins TRBV30 to TRBJ2-7; TRBD2 matches at 13 bases. The CDR3 spans 15 residues. The J segment lost 5 bases and the V segment lost 2 bases, leaving 6 bases of the junction unmatched. Germline lookup yields CDR1 GTSNPN and CDR2 SVGIG (reference sequence). The CDR3 region has the DNA TGTGCCTGGAGTCCCGGACTAGCGGGAGTAAACGAGCAGTACTTC. Residues: CAWSPGLAGVNEQYF.

This clonotype was counted only a few times. One junction end disagrees with the germline gene, perhaps due to a read error. The rearrangement uses TRBV4-1 and TRBJ1-1; D is unresolved. The CDR3 totals 15 residues. CDR1 is MGHRA, CDR2 YSYEKL, per germline. This chain's CDR3 is CASSQSPGVDTEALF. CDR3 in DNA: TGCGCCAGCAGCCAAAGCCCGGGAGTAGACACTGAAGCCCTCTTT.

A note on this clonotype: At one boundary the junction diverges from the germline segment, which might be a read error. This chain links TRBV10-3 with TRBJ2-7; no definite D call. The CDR3 totals 11 residues. In germline, CDR1 is ENHRY, CDR2 SYGVKD. The CDR3 here is CAINEWNEQYF. The CDR3 DNA is TGTGCCATCAATGAGTGGAACGAGCAGTACTTC.

There are a few counts of this clonotype. A much larger clone sits a single nucleotide away, making a read error possible. The rearrangement joins TRBV28 to TRBJ1-5, with D possibly TRBD1 on 5 matching bases. The CDR3 loop spans 13 amino acids. Germline-derived CDR1 and CDR2 are MDHEN and SYDVKM. CDR3 in amino acids: CASSLQGGQSQHF. As DNA, the CDR3 is TGTGCCAGCAGTTTACAGGGAGGTCAGTCCCAGCATTTT.

The chain has TRBV28 and TRBJ2-7, with D perhaps matching TRBD2 (5 bases). Germline CDR1 reads MDHEN; CDR2 reads SYDVKM. CDR3 length: 16 amino acids. Trimming left V 6 bases short and J 5 bases short, with 23 bases between. The CDR3 DNA reads TGTGCCAGCAGCCTACTGACTAACGTGAGTTTCCACGAGCAGTACTTC. It codes for CASSLLTNVSFHEQYF.

The chain uses TRBV12-3 or TRBV12-4 and TRBJ2-5; D is uncertain. V was shortened by 2 bases and J by 13 bases, with 17 bases between the two germline ends. The CDR3 consists of 13 residues. CDR3 loop: CASSLIAQETRYF. CDR3 nucleotides: TGTGCCAGCAGTTTAATCGCCCAAGAGACACGGTACTTC.

This clonotype has at least ten counts. V and J are TRBV5-1 and TRBJ1-2, with D hard to call. The CDR3 totals 16 residues. V was shortened by 3 bases and J by 8 bases, with 23 bases between the two germline ends. CDR1 and CDR2 (germline): SGHRS, YFSETQ. DNA for the CDR3: TGCGCCAGCAGCTGGGGTCCCGAAAAACACGCTATGGGCTACACCTTC. It is translated as CASSWGPEKHAMGYTF. The full variable domain, in which reference TRBV5-1 and TRBJ1-2 provide the parts outside the CDR3, is KAGVTQTPRYLIKTRGQQVTLSCSPISGHRSVSWYQQTPGQGLQFLFEYFSETQRNKGNFPGRFSGRQFSNSRSEMNVSTLELGDSALYLCASSWGPEKHAMGYTFGSGTRLTVV.

As concerns this clonotype: A much larger clone is a single base away; this may be a read error. The genes are TRBV28 and TRBJ2-2, with TRBD1 as a possible D gene (5 bases). Germline values: CDR1 MDHEN, CDR2 SYDVKM. CDR3 length equals 13 residues. V dropped 8 bases and J dropped 7 bases, with 14 bases sitting between them. The CDR3 nucleotides are TGTGCCAGCGGCAAAGAACAGGACGGGGAGCTGTTTTTT. This sequence encodes CASGKEQDGELFF. Using reference TRBV28 and TRBJ2-2 for the parts outside the CDR3, the full variable domain is DVKVTQSSRYLVKRTGEKVFLECVQDMDHENMFWYRQDPGLGLRLIYFSYDVKMKEKGDIPEGYSVSREKKERFSLILESASTNQTSMYLCASGKEQDGELFFGEGSRLTVL.

The genes are TRBV5-4 and TRBJ2-1; tentative D call: TRBD2 (6 bases). Germline CDR1 and CDR2: SGHNT and YYREEE (reference sequence). The CDR3 extends over 14 amino acids. V lost 5 bases to trimming and J lost 7 bases, with 16 bases between them. The CDR3 coding sequence is TGTGCCAGCAGTTCTCAGGGACTTAATAATGAGCAGTTCTTC. It is translated as CASSSQGLNNEQFF.

This clonotype was seen a handful of times. The CDR3 DNA reads as TGTGCCAGCAGTTTAAAGTCCCGGGACGAGCAGTACTTC. The encoded protein is CASSLKSRDEQYF. The rearrangement joins TRBV28 to TRBJ2-7; D gene uncertain. Germline V gives CDR1 MDHEN, CDR2 SYDVKM. The CDR3 has 13 residues. Trimming pared 2 bases from V and 5 bases from J, leaving 10 bases between. Based on the CDR3 plus reference TRBV28 and TRBJ2-7, the full variable domain is DVKVTQSSRYLVKRTGEKVFLECVQDMDHENMFWYRQDPGLGLRLIYFSYDVKMKEKGDIPEGYSVSREKKERFSLILESASTNQTSMYLCASSLKSRDEQYFGPGTRLTVT.